The 30 T cell receptor beta chains below were found in one sample sequenced in a study of shared T cell receptors in the human thymus. The repertoire was sequenced with immunoSEQ multiplex PCR; TCRdb's copy has only in-frame clones and lacks some. The data show 540,000 or so clones, with about 84% seen just once and less than 0.015% held by the top ten. These data were also filed under a second study, of human thymus T cells.

The sample was thymocytes. Receptors were obtained from a boy under two years old with a congenital heart defect.

The count of this clone is one. The V call is TRBV7-3, the J call TRBJ2-5; 7 bases fit TRBD2. Gene TRBJ2-7 matches the end of the DNA better, so the J call may be wrong. This CDR3 comprises 14 residues. Germline V lookup: CDR1 SGHTA, CDR2 FQGTGA. CDR3 protein: CASRCWGGLLEQYF. The CDR3, as DNA: TGTGCCAGCAGGTGTTGGGGGGGTTTGCTCGAGCAGTACTTC.

This clone showed up just once. The rearrangement uses TRBV19 and TRBJ2-3; 10 positions agree with TRBD1. Germline CDR1 reads LNHDA; CDR2 reads SQIVND (reference sequence). J gave up 0 bases and V 8 bases, and 2 bases lay outside the gene matches. This CDR3 contains 14 residues. As DNA, the CDR3 is TGTGCCAGTGACAGGGGGCCCAGCACAGATACGCAGTATTTT. Protein product: CASDRGPSTDTQYF. The variable domain in full, with the rest retrieved from reference TRBV19 and TRBJ2-3, is DGGITQSPKYLFRKEGQNVTLSCEQNLNHDAMYWYRQDPGQGLRLIYYSQIVNDFQKGDIAEGYSVSREKKESFPLTVTSAQKNPTAFYLCASDRGPSTDTQYFGPGTRLTVL.

V usage is TRBV5-1 and J usage is TRBJ1-1; a weak D match, TRBD1 (5 bases). V lost 0 bases and J 0 bases, leaving 15 bases between the germline ends. The CDR3 consists of 17 residues. From germline, CDR1 is SGHRS and CDR2 YFSETQ. The CDR3 loop reads CASSLGQGGSMNTEAFF. CDR3 sequence (DNA): TGCGCCAGCAGCTTGGGGCAGGGAGGTTCCATGAACACTGAAGCTTTCTTT.

The chain is built from TRBV11-2 and TRBJ1-5, with D unresolved. CDR3 length equals 15 residues. V lost 4 bases, J lost 3 bases, and 13 bases lay in between. Germline assignment: CDR1 SGHAT and CDR2 FQNNGV. The DNA of the CDR3 is TGTGCCAGCAGCTCGGGTTGGCAGTTCAATCAGCCCCAGCATTTT. This sequence encodes CASSSGWQFNQPQHF.

This clone was seen a handful of times. The chain recombines TRBV14 with TRBJ2-3, with 10 bases aligning to TRBD2. The CDR3 is 16 residues long. V shed 6 bases and J 6 bases; nucleotides not matched to a gene: 12. Germline V gives CDR1 SGHDN, CDR2 FVKESK. The CDR3 DNA is TGTGCCAGCAGTCTCCCGTCAGCGGGAGGGCCCGATACGCAGTATTTT. Amino acid sequence: CASSLPSAGGPDTQYF.

A few counts support this clone. The chain carries TRBV4-3 and TRBJ2-3, with TRBD2 as a possible D gene (6 bases). V gave up 3 bases and J gave up 1 base, with 14 bases separating them. CDR1 and CDR2 from the germline V gene are LGHNA and YSLEER. The CDR3 totals 16 residues. In nucleotides, the CDR3 is TGCGCCAGCAGCCAGAAATCGGGGGATCGCACAGATACGCAGTATTTT. It is translated as CASSQKSGDRTDTQYF.

Remarks on this clone: The sample contains more than one DNA sequence encoding this CDR3. This chain connects TRBV5-6 to TRBJ2-2, with TRBD1 matching 8 bases. Germline values: CDR1 SGHDT, CDR2 YYEEEE. The CDR3 is 15 residues long. The ends lost 4 bases at V and 2 bases at J; junction bases unmatched: 4. This CDR3 is CASSRDRRNTGELFF. For the CDR3, the DNA is TGTGCCAGCAGCCGGGACAGGCGTAACACCGGGGAGCTGTTTTTT.

The chain couples TRBV4-3 to TRBJ1-4; a possible D gene is TRBD1 (6 bases). The V gene's germline CDR1 is LGHNA and CDR2 YSLEER. CDR3 length: 15 amino acids. Trimming took off 0 bases at V and 8 bases at J, with 13 bases between the two ends. The CDR3 is CASSQDGQIAEKLFF. DNA of the CDR3: TGCGCCAGCAGCCAAGATGGACAGATCGCCGAAAAACTGTTTTTT.

This clone was recorded only once. The chain employs TRBV11-3 and TRBJ1-1; D ambiguous. Germline lookup yields CDR1 SGHNT and CDR2 YENEEA. Trimming took off 3 bases at V and 0 bases at J, with 5 bases between the two ends. CDR3 length: 13 amino acids. CDR3 residues: CASSFLLNTEAFF. CDR3 nucleotide sequence: TGTGCCAGCAGCTTCCTCCTGAACACTGAAGCTTTCTTT. The complete variable domain, with remaining parts taken from reference TRBV11-3 and TRBJ1-1, reads EAGVVQSPRYKIIEKKQPVAFWCNPISGHNTLYWYLQNLGQGPELLIRYENEEAVDDSQLPKDRFSAERLKGVDSTLKIQPAELGDSAVYLCASSFLLNTEAFFGQGTRLTVV.

This clone occurred a few times. V and J are TRBV28 and TRBJ1-2; D remains ambiguous. The CDR3 spans 18 residues. Germline CDR1 MDHEN, CDR2 SYDVKM. V lost 2 bases and J 0 bases, leaving 19 bases between the germline ends. CDR3 nucleotide sequence: TGTGCCAGCAGTTTAGAGGCCAGAACGTTACCCACTAACTATGGCTACACCTTC. It yields the protein CASSLEARTLPTNYGYTF.

This clone was found a few times. The genes are TRBV19 and TRBJ2-7; the D gene is possibly TRBD1 (5 bases). The CDR3 contains 11 residues. Germline V CDR1 and CDR2: LNHDA, SQIVND (reference sequence). Trimming removed 6 bases at V and 6 bases at J, with 9 bases between. The CDR3 protein is CASSRQTEQYF. The CDR3 region has the DNA TGTGCCAGTAGCCGACAGACCGAGCAGTACTTC.

A remark on this clone: The junction differs from germline at one of its ends, possibly a read error. Other DNA sequences from this sample encode an identical CDR3 as well. The rearrangement joins TRBV7-8 to TRBJ2-7; 12 bases line up with TRBD1. The CDR3 has 19 residues. Germline loops: CDR1 SGHVS, CDR2 FQNEAQ. In DNA form, the CDR3 reads TGTGCTAGCAGCTTAGACACCCGGGACAGGGGGCCCTCTTTCTACGAGCAGTACTTC. Its protein product is CASSLDTRDRGPSFYEQYF.

The chain links TRBV4-1 to TRBJ2-1; 10 nucleotides align to TRBD2. The CDR3 runs 16 residues. From germline, CDR1 is MGHRA and CDR2 YSYEKL. The trim removed 4 bases at V and 2 bases at J, leaving 5 bases unmatched. The CDR3 DNA reads TGCGCCAGCAGCCTACAGCGGGAGGGCACCTACAATGAGCAGTTCTTC. Translating it yields CASSLQREGTYNEQFF.

The chain carries TRBV5-8 and TRBJ2-7; 10 nucleotides match TRBD1. This CDR3 contains 14 residues. Germline V gene sequence: CDR1 SGHTS, CDR2 YDEGEE. V trimming: 3 bases; J trimming: 5 bases; junction bases outside the gene matches: 5. CDR3 protein: CASSWGGQGNEQYF. DNA of the CDR3: TGTGCCAGCAGCTGGGGGGGACAGGGGAACGAGCAGTACTTC.

The chain employs TRBV29-1 and TRBJ2-3; the match to TRBD2 covers 10 bases. This CDR3 is built from 16 residues. V shed 0 bases, J shed 1 base, and the junction held 4 bases outside the gene matches. Per the germline V gene, CDR1 is SQVTM and CDR2 is ANQGSEA. The DNA of the CDR3 is TGCAGCGTTGAAGAAGGACTAGCGGCCCGCACAGATACGCAGTATTTT. It encodes CSVEEGLAARTDTQYF.

The rearrangement joins TRBV10-3 to TRBJ2-2; TRBD2 matches at 9 bases. V was pared by 3 bases and J by 4 bases, with 3 bases of the junction left unmatched. Germline V gives CDR1 ENHRY, CDR2 SYGVKD. The CDR3 is 15 residues long. The DNA for the CDR3 is TGTGCCATCAGTGATTGGCGGGAGGGCACCGGGGAGCTGTTTTTT. Protein: CAISDWREGTGELFF.

This chain joins TRBV19 and TRBJ2-7, with a weak D call TRBD1 (6 bases). CDR3 length: 15 amino acids. Germline CDR1 reads LNHDA; CDR2 reads SQIVND (reference sequence). V was pared by 8 bases and J by 0 bases, with 17 bases between. The CDR3 sequence: CASSFTDRSSYEQYF. DNA for the CDR3: TGTGCCAGTTCCTTCACCGACAGGAGCTCCTACGAGCAGTACTTC.

The gene calls are TRBV6-5 and TRBJ1-3; 9 bases fit TRBD1. J was trimmed by 3 bases and V by 7 bases; bases with no gene match: 7. This CDR3 region has 15 residues. Germline CDR1 is MNHEY and CDR2 is SVGAGI. For the CDR3, the DNA is TGTGCCAGCACATCCGGGACAGGGATTGGAAACACCATATATTTT. The encoded protein is CASTSGTGIGNTIYF.

The chain joins TRBV7-6 to TRBJ2-1, with 12 positions matching TRBD2. The V and J ends lost 5 bases and 7 bases, in that order; junction bases with no gene match: 12. Germline V gene lookup returns CDR1 SGHVS and CDR2 FNYEAQ. The CDR3 contains 17 residues. CDR3 in amino acids: CASSKRLAGVKVNEQFF. The CDR3 region has the DNA TGTGCCAGCAGCAAGCGACTAGCGGGAGTAAAGGTGAATGAGCAGTTCTTC.

This clone was counted a few times. Germline and junction disagree at one end, which may indicate a read error. The chain employs TRBV7-7 and TRBJ2-5; 8 bases are a match to TRBD2. The CDR3 spans 15 residues. Germline V gives CDR1 SSHAT, CDR2 FNYEAQ (reference sequence). The DNA of the CDR3 is TGTGCTAGCAGCTTGGGACGGGAGGGCCTGGAGACCCAGTACTTC. It is translated as CASSLGREGLETQYF.

The table lists this clone with a count of one. The rearrangement uses TRBV27 and TRBJ1-2; 8 bases fit TRBD1. The CDR3 is made up of 17 amino acids. Germline CDR1 is MNHEY and CDR2 is SMNVEV (reference sequence). V lost 6 bases to trimming and J lost 2 bases; unmatched junction nucleotides: 14. The CDR3 here is CASRSDRVDQQNYGYTF. The CDR3 DNA follows: TGTGCCAGCAGGTCGGACAGGGTAGATCAACAGAACTATGGCTACACCTTC.

The rearrangement uses TRBV5-6 and TRBJ2-7; 9 bases align to TRBD1. V lost 4 bases and J lost 2; bases outside the gene matches: 7. Germline V gene lookup returns CDR1 SGHDT and CDR2 YYEEEE. The CDR3 covers 15 residues. CDR3 loop: CASSRPGQGTYEQYF. For the CDR3, the DNA is TGTGCCAGCAGCCGGCCGGGACAGGGAACCTACGAGCAGTACTTC.

The chain couples TRBV2 to TRBJ1-2; no definite D call. Trimming took off 5 bases at V and 7 bases at J, with 5 bases between the two ends. Germline V lookup: CDR1 SNHLY, CDR2 FYNNEI. The CDR3 contains 10 residues. The CDR3 is CASSRGGYTF. CDR3 sequence (DNA): TGTGCCAGCAGTCGAGGTGGCTACACCTTC.

This clone was recorded once. The genes are TRBV4-1 and TRBJ1-1; 11 bases line up with TRBD1. V shed 2 bases, J shed 1 base, and the junction held 6 bases outside the gene matches. This CDR3 has 17 residues. From germline, CDR1 is MGHRA and CDR2 YSYEKL. The CDR3: CASSQHGQGAQNTEAFF. The CDR3 bases are TGCGCCAGCAGCCAACACGGACAGGGGGCGCAGAACACTGAAGCTTTCTTT.

The V and J genes are TRBV9 and TRBJ1-4; D is possibly TRBD1 (5 bases). The length of the CDR3 is 13 residues. Deletions cut 2 bases from V and 8 bases from J, with 10 bases between. CDR1 and CDR2 from the germline V gene are SGDLS and YYNGEE. The CDR3 sequence: CASSVTVGEKLFF. CDR3 DNA sequence: TGTGCCAGCAGCGTGACAGTAGGGGAAAAACTGTTTTTT.

This rearrangement joins TRBV9 to TRBJ1-1; TRBD1 aligns across 7 bases. V shed 0 bases and J 9 bases; nucleotides not matched to a gene: 8. The CDR3 runs 14 residues. CDR1 and CDR2 (germline): SGDLS, YYNGEE. The CDR3 nucleotides are TGTGCCAGCAGCGTAGTTACAGGGGATGGAAAAGCTTTCTTT. Translating gives CASSVVTGDGKAFF.

The chain uses TRBV7-8 and TRBJ2-7; no firm D call. Trimming cost V 5 bases and J 0 bases, with 20 bases left between them. Germline V lookup: CDR1 SGHVS, CDR2 FQNEAQ. This CDR3 comprises 17 residues. CDR3 sequence: CASSQSPKNSHSYEQYF. DNA for the CDR3: TGTGCCAGCAGCCAGTCCCCCAAAAACAGCCACTCCTACGAGCAGTACTTC.

V usage is TRBV28 and J usage is TRBJ2-7; a weak D match, TRBD2 (6 bases). This CDR3 region has 15 residues. Trimming pared 5 bases from V and 0 bases from J, leaving 14 bases between. From germline, CDR1 is MDHEN and CDR2 SYDVKM. DNA of the CDR3: TGTGCCAGCAGTAAAGTCCGGGGGAACTCCTACGAGCAGTACTTC. This sequence encodes CASSKVRGNSYEQYF.

The V gene is TRBV15, the J gene TRBJ2-5; TRBD2 matches 7 bases. The V and J ends lost 0 bases and 2 bases, in that order; junction bases with no gene match: 9. Germline V lookup: CDR1 LNHNV, CDR2 YYDKDF (reference sequence). The CDR3 loop spans 17 amino acids. CDR3 amino acids: CATSREGGRALQETQYF. CDR3 nucleotide sequence: TGTGCCACCAGCAGAGAAGGCGGGAGAGCCCTACAAGAGACCCAGTACTTC. Looking up the rest from reference TRBV15 and TRBJ2-5 gives the full variable domain: DAMVIQNPRYQVTQFGKPVTLSCSQTLNHNVMYWYQQKSSQAPKLLFHYYDKDFNNEADTPDNFQSRRPNTSFCFLDIRSPGLGDTAMYLCATSREGGRALQETQYFGPGTRLLVL.

The chain is built from TRBV18 and TRBJ2-1; TRBD1 aligns across 9 bases. CDR1 and CDR2 (germline): KGHSH, LQKENI. V was pared by 3 bases and J by 0 bases, with 6 bases of the junction left unmatched. The CDR3 runs 17 residues. The CDR3 protein is CASSPPGTGNSYNEQFF. CDR3 in DNA: TGTGCCAGCTCACCCCCCGGGACAGGGAACTCCTACAATGAGCAGTTCTTC.